The 22 T cell receptor beta chains reported below all come from one sample, sequenced in a study of T cells in Graves' hyperthyroidism and ophthalmopathy. Researchers amplified the TCR beta CDR3 regions from RNA transcripts. RT-PCR in the first round (using the HTBI primer set) targeted the TCR CDR3. MiXCR, applied by TCRdb to the multiplex PCR reads, yields one record per CDR3 protein. The table has under 400,000 distinct CDR3 sequences, over 10% seen once. What was sequenced was blood. These TCRs come from a young woman with Graves' hyperthyroidism.

This clonotype was counted only a few times. The chain employs TRBV29-1 and TRBJ1-2; D gene ambiguous. The length of the CDR3 is 12 residues. Trimming removed 1 base from V and 4 bases from J, with 7 bases in between. Per germline, CDR1 SQVTM and CDR2 ANQGSEA. The CDR3 is CSVEAGVYGYTF. In DNA form, the CDR3 reads TGCAGCGTTGAAGCAGGTGTCTATGGCTACACCTTC. Supplemented by reference TRBV29-1 and TRBJ1-2, the full variable domain reads SAVISQKPSRDICQRGTSLTIQCQVDSQVTMMFWYRQQPGQSLTLIATANQGSEATYESGFVIDKFPISRPNLTFSTLTVSNMSPEDSSIYLCSVEAGVYGYTFGSGTRLTVV.

This clonotype was detected many times. V usage is TRBV15 and J usage is TRBJ2-7; 9 positions match TRBD1. The junction had 9 bases not matched to a gene; V was cut back by 4 bases and J by 2 bases. Germline V gives CDR1 LNHNV, CDR2 YYDKDF (reference sequence). This CDR3 spans 16 amino acids. CDR3 nucleotide sequence: TGTGCCACCAGCACCTCAACCGGGACAGGGACCTACGAGCAGTACTTC. It encodes CATSTSTGTGTYEQYF.

This clonotype was detected ten times or more. CDR3 amino acids: CSARDEAYEQYF. CDR3 bases: TGCAGTGCTAGAGATGAAGCCTACGAGCAGTACTTC. J is TRBJ2-7 and V is TRBV20-1; D is undetermined. Germline V gene lookup returns CDR1 DFQATT and CDR2 SNEGSKA (reference sequence). The length of the CDR3 is 12 residues. V lost 0 bases and J lost 2, with 5 bases in between.

V and J are TRBV11-1 and TRBJ1-6, with 7 bases fitting TRBD1. Germline V gives CDR1 SGHAT, CDR2 FQDESV (reference sequence). The trim removed 5 bases at V and 3 bases at J, leaving 4 bases unmatched. The CDR3 runs 15 residues. The CDR3 region has the DNA TGTGCCAGCAGCCAGGACAGGCACTATAATTCACCCCTCCACTTT. This translates into CASSQDRHYNSPLHF.

Concerning this clonotype itself: One end of the junction is discordant with germline, which a read error may explain. V usage is TRBV7-9 and J usage is TRBJ2-3; 7 nucleotides match TRBD1. Germline loops: CDR1 SEHNR, CDR2 FQNEAQ (reference sequence). This CDR3 spans 16 amino acids. CDR3 sequence reads: CASSQVLGQLTDTQYF. DNA of the CDR3: TGCGCCAGCAGCCAAGTCCTGGGACAGCTCACAGATACGCAGTATTTT.

This clonotype has ten or more counts. The gene calls are TRBV19 and TRBJ1-5; 7 bases are shared with TRBD1. The CDR3 loop spans 16 amino acids. Germline assignment: CDR1 LNHDA and CDR2 SQIVND (reference sequence). V was pared by 1 base and J by 5 bases, with 8 bases of the junction left unmatched. CDR3 residues: CASSIAWDSTHQPQHF. The DNA for the CDR3 is TGTGCCAGTAGTATAGCCTGGGACAGTACACATCAGCCCCAGCATTTT.

This clonotype was detected many times. The genes are TRBV30 and TRBJ1-3, with D unresolved. Trimming cost V 2 bases and J 4 bases, with 12 bases left between them. The CDR3 is 14 amino acids. Germline lookup yields CDR1 GTSNPN and CDR2 SVGIG (reference sequence). The CDR3 region has the DNA TGTGCCTGGAGTCTTGGTTGGAGCGGAAACACCATATATTTT. Translation gives CAWSLGWSGNTIYF. The variable domain in full, with the rest retrieved from reference TRBV30 and TRBJ1-3, is SQTIHQWPATLVQPVGSPLSLECTVEGTSNPNLYWYRQAAGRGLQLLFYSVGIGQISSEVPQNLSASRPQDRQFILSSKKLLLSDSGFYLCAWSLGWSGNTIYFGEGSWLTVV.

This clonotype was detected a few times. The gene calls are TRBV6-1 and TRBJ2-1, with D perhaps TRBD2 (6 bases). Germline values: CDR1 MNHNS, CDR2 SASEGT. The CDR3 is made up of 12 amino acids. Trimming took off 11 bases at V and 15 bases at J, with 23 bases between the two ends. CDR3 sequence: CAATDPAGPWFF. The CDR3 bases are TGTGCCGCGACCGACCCCGCGGGGCCTTGGTTCTTC.

This clonotype showed up many times. V and J are TRBV14 and TRBJ2-3; 8 bases line up with TRBD1. The CDR3 length is 14 residues. Germline trimming cut 4 bases from V and 3 bases from J; bases unmatched to any gene: 3. Germline CDR1 is SGHDN and CDR2 is FVKESK. CDR3 nucleotide sequence: TGTGCCAGCAGCCCTCGGACAGGGACAGATACGCAGTATTTT. This codes for CASSPRTGTDTQYF.

This clonotype was counted at least ten times. The chain uses TRBV7-3 and TRBJ2-5, with D unresolved. V lost 2 bases to trimming and J lost 5 bases, with 9 bases between them. The V gene's germline CDR1 is SGHTA and CDR2 FQGTGA. This CDR3 has 13 amino acids. CDR3 coding DNA: TGTGCCAGCAGCTTATCCTCGCAGGAGACCCAGTACTTC. Protein product: CASSLSSQETQYF.

The V call is TRBV5-1, the J call TRBJ1-2; 7 nucleotides align to TRBD1. Germline V lookup: CDR1 SGHRS, CDR2 YFSETQ. J gave up 4 bases and V 4 bases, and 10 bases lay outside the gene matches. The CDR3 covers 15 residues. Here the CDR3 DNA reads TGCGCCAGCAGCGACGCTGACAGGGACTTCTATGGCTACACCTTC. This codes for CASSDADRDFYGYTF.

Comments on this clonotype: It may be a read error: a sequence one base away is much more abundant. The gene calls are TRBV15 and TRBJ2-2; unclear D gene. Germline loops: CDR1 LNHNV, CDR2 YYDKDF (reference sequence). Trimming removed 1 base at V and 6 bases at J, with 3 bases between. This CDR3 region has 12 residues. CDR3 DNA: TGTGCCACCAGCAGAGGGGCCGGGGAGCTGTTTTTT. Translated: CATSRGAGELFF.

This clonotype has more than one count but fewer than ten. This chain joins TRBV4-1 and TRBJ2-5; 8 nucleotides match TRBD2. Looked up from germline, CDR1 is MGHRA and CDR2 is YSYEKL. The J segment lost 4 bases and the V segment lost 4 bases, leaving 8 bases of the junction unmatched. The CDR3 runs 15 residues. Here the CDR3 reads CASSLGDSGIETQYF. CDR3 DNA: TGCGCCAGCAGCCTCGGGGATAGCGGGATAGAGACCCAGTACTTC.

The genes are TRBV13 and TRBJ2-1, with 10 bases aligning to TRBD1. After removal of 10 bases from V and 0 bases from J, the junction contained 6 bases not matched to a gene. The CDR3 runs to 15 residues. Germline assignment: CDR1 PRHDT and CDR2 FYEKMQ (reference sequence). The CDR3 loop reads CATGQGVSSYNEQFF. The CDR3 DNA reads as TGTGCCACCGGACAGGGGGTAAGCTCCTACAATGAGCAGTTCTTC.

This clonotype was picked up many times. The chain recombines TRBV18 with TRBJ2-7, with 7 bases matching TRBD1. The V gene end was trimmed by 3 bases and the J gene end by 4 bases; junction bases not matched to a gene: 6. The CDR3 is 14 residues long. Germline V gene data show CDR1 as KGHSH and CDR2 as LQKENI. The CDR3 coding sequence is TGTGCCAGCTCACCGCCCGACAGGGTTTACGAGCAGTACTTC. Amino acids: CASSPPDRVYEQYF.

This clonotype was counted at least ten times. The rearrangement links TRBV7-3 to TRBJ2-1; D is possibly TRBD1 (5 bases). Germline loops: CDR1 SGHTA, CDR2 FQGTGA. The V and J ends lost 1 base and 1 base respectively, with 14 bases between them. CDR3 length equals 17 residues. The CDR3, as DNA: TGTGCCAGCAGCTTAATGCCAGGGCTCATTTCCTACAATGAGCAGTTCTTC. Amino acids: CASSLMPGLISYNEQFF.

This clonotype was picked up many times. The CDR3 DNA sequence: TGCAGTGCTAGCCACAGTTTTTTTTGGACAGATACGCAGTATTTT. This encodes CSASHSFFWTDTQYF. This chain joins TRBV20-1 and TRBJ2-3; no reliable D call. This CDR3 is 15 amino acids long. Trimming stripped 3 bases from V and 3 bases from J, with 16 bases between. The germline V gene encodes CDR1 DFQATT and CDR2 SNEGSKA (reference sequence).

A note on this clonotype: A much bigger clone sits one base away, suggesting this may be a read error. This chain connects TRBV18 to TRBJ1-1; a weak D match, TRBD1 (5 bases). The CDR3 contains 15 residues. CDR1 and CDR2 (germline): KGHSH, LQKENI. The CDR3 bases are TGTGCCAACTCACCCAGCGGGGCCTTGAACACTGAAGCTTTCTTT. Translated: CANSPSGALNTEAFF.

This clonotype was counted a few times. The chain couples TRBV5-1 to TRBJ1-5, with a weak D call TRBD1 (5 bases). CDR1 SGHRS and CDR2 YFSETQ come from the germline V gene. The CDR3 is made up of 15 amino acids. The ends were cut back, 7 bases at V and 7 bases at J, with 21 bases in the middle. The CDR3 sequence is CASLVAGPINQPQHF. The CDR3 region has the DNA TGCGCCAGCCTGGTAGCGGGGCCCATCAACCAGCCCCAGCATTTT.

This clonotype has a handful of counts. V usage is TRBV10-1 and J usage is TRBJ1-5, with D unresolved. CDR3 length: 14 amino acids. Germline CDR1 WNHNN, CDR2 SYGVQD (reference sequence). The V end lost 4 bases, the J end lost 6 bases, and 13 bases lay between the germline ends. Here the CDR3 reads CASSAGSPSQPQHF. CDR3 bases: TGCGCCAGCAGTGCGGGCAGCCCCTCTCAGCCCCAGCATTTT.

This clonotype was seen at least ten times. The chain uses TRBV5-8 and TRBJ2-1; 9 bases fit TRBD2. The CDR3 length is 17 residues. V gave up 0 bases and J gave up 8 bases; unmatched junction bases: 12. Germline V gene sequence: CDR1 SGHTS, CDR2 YDEGEE. As DNA, the CDR3 is TGTGCCAGCAGCTTGGGAGGCGGGAGGGCCGTTCGGGATGAGCAGTTCTTC. This codes for CASSLGGGRAVRDEQFF. The variable domain in full, completed from reference TRBV5-8 and TRBJ2-1, reads EAGVTQSPTHLIKTRGQQATLRCSPISGHTSVYWYQQALGLGLQFLLWYDEGEERNRGNFPPRFSGRQFPNYSSELNVNALELEDSALYLCASSLGGGRAVRDEQFFGPGTRLTVL.

This clonotype occurred many times. The rearrangement uses TRBV6-1 and TRBJ1-3, with D possibly TRBD1 on 6 matching bases. Germline V gene lookup returns CDR1 MNHNS and CDR2 SASEGT. Deletions cut 7 bases from V and 0 bases from J, with 13 bases between. The CDR3 consists of 15 residues. Written as DNA, the CDR3 is TGTGCCAGCACCCCAGGGACAAGCTCTGGAAACACCATATATTTT. This gives the protein CASTPGTSSGNTIYF.